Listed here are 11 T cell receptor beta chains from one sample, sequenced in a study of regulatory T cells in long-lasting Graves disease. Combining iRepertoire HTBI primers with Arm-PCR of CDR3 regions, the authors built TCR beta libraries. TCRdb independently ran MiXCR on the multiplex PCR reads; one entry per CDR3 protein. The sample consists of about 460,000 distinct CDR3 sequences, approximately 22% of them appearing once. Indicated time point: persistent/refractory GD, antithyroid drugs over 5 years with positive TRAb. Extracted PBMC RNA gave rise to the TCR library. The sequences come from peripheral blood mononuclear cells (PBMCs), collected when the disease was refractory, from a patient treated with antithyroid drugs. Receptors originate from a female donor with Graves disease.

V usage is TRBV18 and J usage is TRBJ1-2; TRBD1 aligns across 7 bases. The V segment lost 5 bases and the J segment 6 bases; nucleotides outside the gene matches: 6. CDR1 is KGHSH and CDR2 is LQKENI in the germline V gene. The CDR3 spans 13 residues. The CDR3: CASSAGTDHGYTF. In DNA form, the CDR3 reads TGTGCCAGCTCAGCCGGGACAGACCATGGCTACACCTTC. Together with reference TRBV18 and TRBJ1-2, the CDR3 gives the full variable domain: NAGVMQNPRHLVRRRGQEARLRCSPMKGHSHVYWYRQLPEEGLKFMVYLQKENIIDESGMPKERFSAEFPKEGPSILRIQQVVRGDSAAYFCASSAGTDHGYTFGSGTRLTVV.

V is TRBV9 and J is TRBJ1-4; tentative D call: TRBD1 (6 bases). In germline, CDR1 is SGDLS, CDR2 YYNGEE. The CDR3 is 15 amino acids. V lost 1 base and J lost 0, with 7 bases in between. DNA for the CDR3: TGTGCCAGCAGCGTACAGGGGACAACTAATGAAAAACTGTTTTTT. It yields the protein CASSVQGTTNEKLFF.

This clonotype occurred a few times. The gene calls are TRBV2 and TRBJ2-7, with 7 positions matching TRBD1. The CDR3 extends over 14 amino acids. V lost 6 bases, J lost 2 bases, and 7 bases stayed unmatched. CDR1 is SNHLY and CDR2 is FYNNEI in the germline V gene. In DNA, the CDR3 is TGTGCCAGCAGAGCCGACAGGGACACCTACGAGCAGTACTTC. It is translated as CASRADRDTYEQYF.

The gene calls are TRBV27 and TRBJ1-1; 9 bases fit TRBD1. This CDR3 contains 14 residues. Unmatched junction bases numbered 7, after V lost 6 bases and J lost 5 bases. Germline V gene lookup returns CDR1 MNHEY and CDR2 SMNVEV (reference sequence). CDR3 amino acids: CASRMDRGYTEAFF. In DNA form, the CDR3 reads TGTGCCAGCAGGATGGACAGGGGCTATACTGAAGCTTTCTTT.

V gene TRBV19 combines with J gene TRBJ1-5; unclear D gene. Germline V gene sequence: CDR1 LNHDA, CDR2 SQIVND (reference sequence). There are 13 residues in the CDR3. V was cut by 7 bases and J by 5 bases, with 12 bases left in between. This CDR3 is CASTPPGYQPQHF. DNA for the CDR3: TGTGCCAGTACCCCTCCGGGGTATCAGCCCCAGCATTTT.

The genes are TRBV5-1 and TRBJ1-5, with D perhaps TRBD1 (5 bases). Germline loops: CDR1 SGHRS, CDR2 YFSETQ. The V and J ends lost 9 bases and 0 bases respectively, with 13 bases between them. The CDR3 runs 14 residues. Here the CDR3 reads CATPTAYSNQPQHF. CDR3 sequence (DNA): TGCGCCACCCCGACAGCATATAGCAATCAGCCCCAGCATTTT.

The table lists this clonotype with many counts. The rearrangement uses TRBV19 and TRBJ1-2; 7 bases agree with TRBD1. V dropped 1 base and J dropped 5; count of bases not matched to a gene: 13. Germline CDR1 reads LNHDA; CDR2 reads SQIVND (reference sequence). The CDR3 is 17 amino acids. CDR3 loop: CASSIASGQTGLYGYTF. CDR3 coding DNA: TGTGCCAGTAGTATAGCTTCGGGACAGACAGGGTTGTATGGCTACACCTTC.

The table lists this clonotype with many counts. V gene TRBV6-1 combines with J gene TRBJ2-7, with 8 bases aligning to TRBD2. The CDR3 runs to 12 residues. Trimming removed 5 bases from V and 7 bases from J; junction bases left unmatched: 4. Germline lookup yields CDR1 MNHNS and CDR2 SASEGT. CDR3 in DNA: TGTGCCAGCAGTTACCGGGGGGGTGAGCAGTACTTC. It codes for CASSYRGGEQYF.

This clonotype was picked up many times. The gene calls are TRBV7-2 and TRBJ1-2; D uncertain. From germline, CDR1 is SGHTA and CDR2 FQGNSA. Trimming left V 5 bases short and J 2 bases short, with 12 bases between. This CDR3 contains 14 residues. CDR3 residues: CASSLNAGNYGYTF. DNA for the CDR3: TGTGCCAGCAGCCTCAACGCGGGGAACTATGGCTACACCTTC.

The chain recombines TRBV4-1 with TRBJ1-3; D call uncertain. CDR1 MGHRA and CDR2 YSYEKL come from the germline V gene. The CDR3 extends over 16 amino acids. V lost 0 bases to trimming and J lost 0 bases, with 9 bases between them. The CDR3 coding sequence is TGCGCCAGCAGCCAAGACCTCATCCGCTCTGGAAACACCATATATTTT. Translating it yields CASSQDLIRSGNTIYF.

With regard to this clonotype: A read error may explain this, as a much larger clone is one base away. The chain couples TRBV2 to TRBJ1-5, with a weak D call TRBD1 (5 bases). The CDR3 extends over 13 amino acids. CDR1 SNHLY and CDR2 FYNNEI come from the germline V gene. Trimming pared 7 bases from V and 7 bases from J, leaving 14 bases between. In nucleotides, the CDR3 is TGTGCCAGCACCCAGGAGGGGTGGCAGCCCCAGCATTTT. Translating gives CASTQEGWQPQHF.